This T cell receptor beta chain was identified in a study of blood T cell repertoires in COVID-19. Study-wide context: COVID-19 samples from acute and convalescent phases originated in the United States, Italy and Spain. PBMCs, B-cell-depleted T cells, or T cells were the source of the cDNA or gDNA that made up the material.

Germline loops: CDR1 LNHDA, CDR2 SQIVND (reference sequence). The length of the CDR3 is 14 residues. V lost 7 bases and J lost 0; bases outside the gene matches: 5. In the original processing: Amplification with reference gene primers provided the estimates of nucleated cell counts. This table comes from immunoSEQ multiplex PCR, and its TCRdb copy is limited to in-frame clones, with some not included. V and J calls and clone size follow that table, whereas D and trimming were derived from the DNA. Of approximately 35,000 clones in the sample, about 91% were seen once. Sequencing was carried out using peripheral blood. The TCR was taken from a human donor in a cohort sampled during active COVID-19. This chain connects TRBV19 to TRBJ2-7; 8 bases agree with TRBD1. CDR3 region: CASKQGASSYEQYF. DNA of the CDR3: TGTGCCAGTAAGCAGGGGGCCAGCTCCTACGAGCAGTACTTC.